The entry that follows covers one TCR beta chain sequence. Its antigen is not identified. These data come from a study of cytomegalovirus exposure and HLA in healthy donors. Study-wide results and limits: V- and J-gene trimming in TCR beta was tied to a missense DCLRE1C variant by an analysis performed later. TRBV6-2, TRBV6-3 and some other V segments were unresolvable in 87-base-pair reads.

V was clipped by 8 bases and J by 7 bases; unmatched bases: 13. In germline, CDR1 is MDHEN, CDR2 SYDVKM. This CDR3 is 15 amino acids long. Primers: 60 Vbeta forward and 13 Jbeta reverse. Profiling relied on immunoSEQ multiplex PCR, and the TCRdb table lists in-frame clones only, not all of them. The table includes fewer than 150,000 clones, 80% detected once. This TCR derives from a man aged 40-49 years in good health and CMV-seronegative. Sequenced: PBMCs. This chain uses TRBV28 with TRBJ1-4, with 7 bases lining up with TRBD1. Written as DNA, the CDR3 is TGTGCCAGCGAATCCTTGGCAGGGGGGAGTGAAAAACTGTTTTTT. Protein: CASESLAGGSEKLFF.